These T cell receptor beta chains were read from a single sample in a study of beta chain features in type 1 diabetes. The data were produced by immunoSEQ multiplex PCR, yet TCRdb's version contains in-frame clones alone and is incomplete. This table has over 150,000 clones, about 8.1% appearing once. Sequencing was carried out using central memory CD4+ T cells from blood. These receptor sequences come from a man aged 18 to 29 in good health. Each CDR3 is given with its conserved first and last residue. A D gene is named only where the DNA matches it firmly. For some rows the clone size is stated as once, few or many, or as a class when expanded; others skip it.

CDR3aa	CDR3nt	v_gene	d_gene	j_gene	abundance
CASRETATNEKLFF	TGTGCCAGCAGGGAGACGGCAACTAATGAAAAACTGTTTTTT	TRBV2	NA	TRBJ1-4	NA
CASSPQTGHEKLFF	TGTGCCAGCAGCCCCCAGACAGGGCATGAAAAACTGTTTTTT	TRBV7-2	TRBD1	TRBJ1-4	many
CASEKGQGINTIYF	TGTGCCAGCGAAAAGGGACAGGGAATAAACACCATATATTTT	TRBV10-3	TRBD1	TRBJ1-3	few
CASSQDVGTGSGNTIYF	TGCGCCAGCAGCCAAGATGTAGGGACTGGCTCTGGAAACACCATATATTTT	TRBV4-3	NA	TRBJ1-3	NA
CASSLPSGRAWNEQFF	TGTGCCAGCAGCTTACCTAGCGGGAGGGCCTGGAATGAGCAGTTCTTC	TRBV5-6	TRBD2	TRBJ2-1	few
CASSLRVHGTQYF	TGTGCCAGCAGCTTGCGTGTGCACGGGACCCAGTACTTC	TRBV5-8	NA	TRBJ2-5	NA
CASSQEASGYTDTQYF	TGCGCCAGCAGCCAAGAGGCTAGCGGGTATACTGATACGCAGTATTTT	TRBV4-3	TRBD2	TRBJ2-3	NA
CASSQDESASSYEQYF	TGTGCCAGCAGCCAAGATGAAAGCGCGAGCTCCTACGAGCAGTACTTC	TRBV14	NA	TRBJ2-7	NA
CAWSVGGDTDTQYF	TGTGCCTGGAGTGTAGGCGGAGACACAGATACGCAGTATTTT	TRBV30	NA	TRBJ2-3	few
CASSRSGGAVSDTQYF	TGTGCCAGTAGTAGGAGCGGGGGGGCAGTCTCAGATACGCAGTATTTT	TRBV19	TRBD2	TRBJ2-3	NA
CASTLREGGNEQFF	TGTGCCAGCACCCTAAGGGAGGGGGGCAATGAGCAGTTCTTC	TRBV7-6	NA	TRBJ2-1	NA
CASSAGEAGANVLTF	TGTGCCAGCAGTGCAGGGGAAGCTGGGGCCAACGTCCTGACTTTC	TRBV6-1	NA	TRBJ2-6	NA
CATSRDFLAGGGEQYF	TGTGCCACCAGCAGAGATTTCCTAGCGGGAGGGGGCGAGCAGTACTTC	TRBV15	TRBD2	TRBJ2-7	once
CAWRLSGQKAFF	TGTGCCTGGAGATTGTCCGGACAGAAAGCTTTCTTT	TRBV30	NA	TRBJ1-1	many
CASSPQGGRETDTQYF	TGCGCCAGCAGCCCTCAGGGAGGGAGGGAGACAGATACGCAGTATTTT	TRBV5-1	TRBD2	TRBJ2-3	NA
CASSRTSGYEQYF	TGTGCCAGCAGCCGGACTAGCGGCTACGAGCAGTACTTC	TRBV7-6	TRBD2	TRBJ2-7	many
CASSYQGNGELFF	TGTGCCAGCAGTTACCAGGGGAACGGGGAGCTGTTTTTT	TRBV6-5	NA	TRBJ2-2	NA
CASLPRLAGTYNEQFF	TGTGCCAGCCTACCCCGACTAGCGGGAACCTACAATGAGCAGTTCTTC	TRBV7-2	TRBD2	TRBJ2-1	NA
CASSLALLAASYNEQFF	TGTGCCAGCAGCTTGGCTCTCCTAGCGGCCTCCTACAATGAGCAGTTCTTC	TRBV5-6	TRBD2	TRBJ2-1	NA
CASGTSGGPSYEQYF	TGTGCCAGCGGGACTAGCGGGGGGCCCTCCTACGAGCAGTACTTC	TRBV7-9	TRBD2	TRBJ2-7	NA
CASSDPAQRTTNEKLFF	TGTGCCAGCAGTGATCCAGCACAGCGGACAACTAATGAAAAACTGTTTTTT	TRBV6-4	NA	TRBJ1-4	NA
CASSSGVGTGDF	TGTGCCAGCAGCTCTGGGGTGGGGACAGGGGACTTC	TRBV5-6	TRBD1	TRBJ2-7	few
CASSQDRGGGRINEQFF	TGCGCCAGCAGCCAAGATCGGGGCGGGGGGCGGATCAATGAGCAGTTCTTC	TRBV4-1	TRBD2	TRBJ2-1	few
CSVDLGQGIAGANVLTF	TGCAGCGTTGATTTGGGGCAGGGTATCGCCGGGGCCAACGTCCTGACTTTC	TRBV29-1	NA	TRBJ2-6	many
CASSQAKSSGVAGYYEQYF	TGTGCCAGCAGCCAAGCAAAGTCGTCCGGGGTAGCGGGCTATTACGAGCAGTACTTC	TRBV4-2	TRBD2	TRBJ2-7	NA
CASSSDPQDEQYF	TGTGCCAGCAGTTCGGACCCACAGGACGAGCAGTACTTC	TRBV7-2	NA	TRBJ2-7	few
CASDSYYGTDTQYF	TGTGCCAGCGATAGTTATTACGGCACAGATACGCAGTATTTT	TRBV2	NA	TRBJ2-3	many